This is a list of T cell receptor beta chains from one sample in a study of T-cell memory formation after mild COVID-19. Each CDR3 protein gets one entry after TCRdb re-called the 5' RACE reads with MiXCR. The sample lists about 340,000 distinct CDR3 sequences, around 21% occurring once. The material sequenced was PBMCs or a T cell subset sorted from them (not recorded which). These receptors were obtained from an adult woman who had mild COVID-19 (a few samples of this study predate the infection). Cell type and time point are not known. Both conserved end residues are part of each CDR3. The order of the fields is clone size, J gene, CDR3 length, V gene, D gene, CDR3 DNA, CDR3 protein. A D gene is named only where the DNA matches it firmly. Size is stated for part of the rows, as once, few or many counts, or as a class when the clone is expanded.

>.|TRBJ2-3|16|TRBV7-2|TRBD2
TGTGCCAGCAGCGGGGGACTAGCGGGAGGCACAGATACGCAGTATTTT
CASSGGLAGGTDTQYF
>many|TRBJ2-1|17|TRBV7-9|TRBD1
TGTGCCAGCAGATCCCGGGTCAGGGACAGGGAAGACAATGAGCAGTTCTTC
CASRSRVRDREDNEQFF
>few|TRBJ2-2|16|TRBV13|.
TGTGCCAGCAGCTTAGAACAGCTTCGACGGTCCGGGGAGCTGTTTTTT
CASSLEQLRRSGELFF
>few|TRBJ2-7|13|TRBV25-1|TRBD2
TGTGCCAGCAGTGATTCGGGACTATACGAGCAGTACTTC
CASSDSGLYEQYF
>few|TRBJ2-7|16|TRBV20-1|TRBD2
TGCAGTGCTAGAGCCACCCCAGCGGGGGGGCTCTACGAGCAGTACTTC
CSARATPAGGLYEQYF
>.|TRBJ1-2|15|TRBV28|.
TGTGCCAGCAGTATACTATCGGGACTTCGGAAGGGCTACACCTTC
CASSILSGLRKGYTF
>few|TRBJ2-1|13|TRBV7-9|.
TGTGCCAGCAGCCCCGATTGGGGCGGGGAGCAGTTCTTC
CASSPDWGGEQFF
>few|TRBJ1-2|14|TRBV20-1|.
TGCAGTGCTGGGGGCAGGGTGACGGACTATGGCTACACCTTC
CSAGGRVTDYGYTF
>.|TRBJ2-3|15|TRBV5-1|TRBD2
TGCGCCAGCAGCTGGGGACTAGTGACATCAGATACGCAGTATTTT
CASSWGLVTSDTQYF
>once|TRBJ1-5|17|TRBV16|.
TGTGCCAGCAGCCACTCGTCGCGGGCAAGGTTCAGCCAGCCCCAGCATTTT
CASSHSSRARFSQPQHF
>.|TRBJ2-7|13|TRBV2|.
TGTGCCAGCAGGGAGAGAAGCGCGGCCGAGCAGTACTTC
CASRERSAAEQYF
>once|TRBJ1-1|14|TRBV5-1|TRBD1
TGCGCCAGCAGCTTTAGTACAGGGGACACTGAAGCTTTCTTT
CASSFSTGDTEAFF
>.|TRBJ2-7|15|TRBV7-3|TRBD2
TGTGCCAGCAGCCCCGTAGCGGGAACTTCCTACGAGCAGTACTTC
CASSPVAGTSYEQYF
>.|TRBJ2-2|16|TRBV6-4|TRBD1
TGTGCCAGCAGTGACGACTTAGGGGGCCGCACCGGGGAGCTGTTTTTT
CASSDDLGGRTGELFF
>few|TRBJ1-2|16|TRBV23-1|.
TGCGCCAGCAGTCAACCGTACAGGCGGTCTAACTATGGCTACACCTTC
CASSQPYRRSNYGYTF
>.|TRBJ2-7|15|TRBV30|.
TGTGCCTGGAGTGTACCGACAGGGAGGACCTACGAGCAGTACTTC
CAWSVPTGRTYEQYF
>.|TRBJ2-1|16|TRBV9|.
TGTGCCAGCAGCCCCACGTTTGGTGGTCAAGGGAATGAGCAGTTCTTC
CASSPTFGGQGNEQFF
>.|TRBJ2-2|15|TRBV29-1|.
TGCAGCGCTTCAGGGGTTTACGCGAACACCGGGGAGCTGTTTTTT
CSASGVYANTGELFF
>.|TRBJ2-1|13|TRBV24-1|.
TGTGCCACCAGTGGGACAGTATGGCATGAGCAGTTCTTC
CATSGTVWHEQFF
>many|TRBJ2-1|13|TRBV5-1|.
TGCGCCAGCAGCTTGAGGTCATACAATGAGCAGTTCTTC
CASSLRSYNEQFF
>.|TRBJ1-2|15|TRBV5-5|TRBD1
TGTGCCAGCAGCATTGACAGGGTGTCCGACTATGGCTACACCTTC
CASSIDRVSDYGYTF
>.|TRBJ1-6|12|TRBV4-1|TRBD1
TGCGCCAGCAGCCGGACAGGGTCACCCCTCCACTTT
CASSRTGSPLHF
>few|TRBJ1-6|16|TRBV12-3/TRBV12-4|TRBD1
TGTGCCAGCAGTTGGGGGACAGGGGTTGCTAATTCACCCCTCCACTTT
CASSWGTGVANSPLHF
>.|TRBJ2-7|18|TRBV7-2|TRBD2
TGTGCCAGCAGCCGATCGGGACTAGCGGGAGGTCCCACCTACGAGCAGTACTTC
CASSRSGLAGGPTYEQYF
>.|TRBJ1-1|12|TRBV29-1|.
TGCAGCGTGGAATCAGGGGTCCCTGAAGCTTTCTTT
CSVESGVPEAFF
>.|TRBJ1-1|14|TRBV3-1|.
TGTGCCAGCAGCCAAGATCTTCTGGACACTGAAGCTTTCTTT
CASSQDLLDTEAFF
>.|TRBJ2-7|15|TRBV6-5|.
TGTGCCAGCAGTACTGGAGGGGGAGGAGGGTACGAGCAGTACTTC
CASSTGGGGGYEQYF
>many|TRBJ2-1|13|TRBV6-4|TRBD1
TGTGCCAGCAGTAGGGACAGGCACAATGAGCAGTTCTTC
CASSRDRHNEQFF
>few|TRBJ1-2|15|TRBV5-1|TRBD1
TGCGCCAGCAGCTTGACAGGGGGCGCCGACTATGGCTACACCTTC
CASSLTGGADYGYTF
>.|TRBJ2-1|10|TRBV20-1|.
TGCAGTGCTAGGCGACATGAGCAGTTCTTC
CSARRHEQFF
>.|TRBJ2-3|16|TRBV4-2|TRBD2
TGTGCCAGCAGCCAAGGAGGACTAGCGGGAGCAGATACGCAGTATTTT
CASSQGGLAGADTQYF